A selection of T cell receptor beta chains follows, all from one sample in a study of blood T cell repertoires in COVID-19. Clones were read by immunoSEQ multiplex PCR, and TCRdb kept only the in-frame ones, dropping some. The data hold 15,000 to 20,000 clones, with over 75% observed a single time. The sample was peripheral blood. The receptor set was obtained from a human donor with active COVID-19. The donor label of this sample is uncertain. Each CDR3 is given with its conserved first and last residue. Fields, in order: J gene, V gene, D gene, clone size, CDR3 length, CDR3 protein, CDR3 DNA. The D gene is left open where the match is weak. Only part of the rows carry a size: once, few, many, or a class if the clone is expanded.

TRBJ2-2,TRBV6-5,-,-,14,CASSPPGDTGELFF,TGTGCCAGCAGCCCCCCGGGAGACACCGGGGAGCTGTTTTTT
TRBJ2-7,TRBV10-3,TRBD1,-,15,CAISDLGQGYYEQYF,TGTGCCATCAGTGACCTGGGACAGGGGTACTACGAGCAGTACTTC
TRBJ2-1,TRBV5-6,-,few,15,CASSRDSRYYNEQFF,TGTGCCAGCAGCCGCGACAGTCGTTACTACAATGAGCAGTTCTTC
TRBJ1-1,TRBV7-2,TRBD1,-,15,CASSPGTGRNTEAFF,TGTGCCAGCAGCCCCGGGACAGGGAGGAACACTGAAGCTTTCTTT
TRBJ1-5,TRBV3-1/TRBV3-2,TRBD1,-,17,CASSQDPTGGIFQPQHF,TGTGCCAGCAGCCAAGACCCAACAGGGGGTATCTTTCAGCCCCAGCATTTT
TRBJ1-1,TRBV5-1,-,-,14,CASSLGEGTAEAFF,TGCGCCAGCAGCTTGGGGGAGGGTACCGCTGAAGCTTTCTTT
TRBJ2-7,TRBV3-1/TRBV3-2,-,-,13,CASSQGFTDEQYF,TGTGCCAGCAGCCAAGGTTTCACGGACGAGCAGTACTTC
TRBJ2-3,TRBV24-1,TRBD2,-,16,CATSDKAGAMTDTQYF,TGTGCCACCAGTGATAAAGCGGGGGCGATGACAGATACGCAGTATTTT
TRBJ2-7,TRBV3-1/TRBV3-2,TRBD2,few,18,CASSHRLAGGLNSYEQYF,TGTGCCAGCAGCCACCGCCTAGCGGGGGGCCTCAACTCCTACGAGCAGTACTTC
TRBJ2-1,TRBV6-5,-,-,16,CASSYSGPRVPNEQFF,TGTGCCAGCAGTTACTCCGGTCCCCGGGTCCCCAATGAGCAGTTCTTC
TRBJ2-5,TRBV10-1,-,-,16,CASSESSGTDRETQYF,TGCGCCAGCAGTGAGTCCTCCGGGACGGACAGAGAGACCCAGTACTTC
TRBJ1-2,TRBV27,-,-,14,CASSLSLGVGGYTF,TGTGCCAGCAGTTTATCCCTCGGGGTAGGGGGCTACACCTTC
TRBJ2-3,TRBV3-1/TRBV3-2,TRBD2,-,20,CASSHRLAGGEFSSTDTQYF,TGTGCCAGCAGCCACCGACTAGCGGGGGGCGAATTTTCTAGCACAGATACGCAGTATTTT
TRBJ1-6,TRBV7-3,-,-,16,CASSLRPQGFESPLHF,TGTGCCAGCAGCTTAAGACCCCAGGGGTTTGAGTCACCCCTCCACTTT
TRBJ2-7,TRBV7-9,-,-,13,CASSSDSVWEQYF,TGTGCCAGCAGCTCCGACAGTGTATGGGAGCAGTACTTC
TRBJ2-3,TRBV7-3,-,-,17,CASSSQRGFLEGDTQYF,TGTGCCAGCAGCTCGCAACGGGGGTTCCTAGAGGGAGATACGCAGTATTTT
TRBJ1-2,TRBV28,TRBD1,few,14,CASRRTGALYGYTF,TGTGCCAGCAGGCGGACAGGTGCCCTCTATGGCTACACCTTC
TRBJ1-2,TRBV6-5,-,medium-sized,15,CASSTPLTPNYGYTF,TGTGCCAGCAGTACGCCCCTGACACCTAACTATGGCTACACCTTC
TRBJ2-3,TRBV11-2,-,-,15,CASSRPGSSTDTQYF,TGTGCCAGCAGCCGGCCGGGATCTAGCACAGATACGCAGTATTTT
TRBJ2-1,TRBV11-2,TRBD2,-,15,CASSLGPSGGYEQFF,TGTGCCAGCAGCTTAGGGCCTAGCGGGGGGTATGAGCAGTTCTTC
TRBJ1-2,TRBV3-1/TRBV3-2,TRBD1,-,13,CASTRQGNYGYTF,TGTGCCAGCACAAGACAGGGGAACTATGGCTACACCTTC
TRBJ2-1,TRBV9,-,-,13,CASSEETYNEQFF,TGTGCCAGCAGCGAAGAGACATACAATGAGCAGTTCTTC
TRBJ1-2,TRBV5-4,TRBD1,-,15,CASSLDPGGGYGYTF,TGTGCCAGCAGCTTGGATCCAGGGGGAGGCTATGGCTACACCTTC
TRBJ1-3,TRBV29-1,-,-,12,CSVATPGNTIYF,TGCAGCGTTGCCACACCAGGAAACACCATATATTTT
TRBJ2-7,TRBV4-2,TRBD1,-,15,CASSQAGQGMYEQYF,TGTGCCAGCAGCCAGGCTGGACAGGGAATGTACGAGCAGTACTTC
TRBJ1-5,TRBV10-1,TRBD1,-,18,CASSESTGDSRGNQPQHF,TGCGCCAGCAGTGAGTCGACAGGGGATAGTAGGGGGAATCAGCCCCAGCATTTT
TRBJ2-6,TRBV5-6,-,-,12,CAAGSGANVLTF,TGTGCCGCGGGATCTGGGGCCAACGTCCTGACTTTC
TRBJ1-2,TRBV7-2,TRBD1,few,13,CASSWDRDYGYTF,TGTGCCAGCAGCTGGGACAGGGACTATGGCTACACCTTC
TRBJ2-2,TRBV5-1,TRBD1,once,15,CASSLAAGGTGELFF,TGCGCCAGCAGCTTGGCGGCAGGGGGCACCGGGGAGCTGTTTTTT
TRBJ2-1,TRBV9,-,-,16,CASSTYRDSSYNEQFF,TGTGCCAGCAGCACCTACAGGGATAGCTCCTACAATGAGCAGTTCTTC
TRBJ2-7,TRBV18,-,-,12,CASSPQGNEQYF,TGTGCCAGCTCACCGCAGGGTAACGAGCAGTACTTC
TRBJ2-2,TRBV5-4,TRBD2,-,16,CASRKLAGGNTGELFF,TGTGCCAGCAGAAAACTAGCGGGGGGCAACACCGGGGAGCTGTTTTTT
TRBJ1-5,TRBV6-2/TRBV6-3,TRBD1,-,15,CASSLDRARGQPQHF,TGTGCCAGCAGTTTGGACAGGGCCCGCGGACAGCCCCAGCATTTT
TRBJ2-7,TRBV2,TRBD2,-,16,CASMTPPGTSEYEQYF,TGTGCCAGCATGACCCCCCCCGGGACTAGCGAGTACGAGCAGTACTTC
TRBJ1-2,TRBV3-1/TRBV3-2,-,-,12,CASSQADYGYTF,TGTGCCAGCAGCCAGGCAGACTATGGCTACACCTTC
TRBJ2-5,TRBV7-2,TRBD2,-,15,CASSPQAGGQETQYF,TGTGCCAGCAGCCCCCAAGCGGGGGGGCAAGAGACCCAGTACTTC
TRBJ2-7,TRBV9,TRBD1,-,14,CASSEGPSGTGFFF,TGTGCCAGCAGCGAGGGGCCCTCCGGGACAGGTTTTTTCTTC
TRBJ2-2,TRBV6-1,-,-,16,CASSDYFRVDTGELFF,TGTGCCAGCAGTGACTACTTCCGGGTCGACACCGGGGAGCTGTTTTTT
TRBJ1-6,TRBV18,-,few,13,CASSPSRGSPLHF,TGTGCCAGCTCACCCTCCAGGGGTTCACCCCTCCACTTT
TRBJ1-2,TRBV6-6,-,-,12,CASGEGGHPFAF,TGTGCCAGCGGGGAGGGGGGACACCCTTTCGCCTTC
TRBJ1-1,TRBV7-9,TRBD1,-,15,CASSRRQGMNTEAFF,TGTGCCAGCAGCCGAAGACAGGGGATGAACACTGAAGCTTTCTTT
TRBJ2-1,TRBV5-1,TRBD2,-,15,CASRARVAGVSEQFF,TGCGCCAGCAGAGCCCGGGTAGCGGGGGTGAGTGAGCAGTTCTTC
TRBJ2-5,TRBV29-1,TRBD2,-,15,CSVEDPAGPGGTQYF,TGCAGCGTTGAAGATCCAGCGGGGCCCGGAGGGACCCAGTACTTC
TRBJ1-2,TRBV3-1/TRBV3-2,-,-,12,CASSQLATGYTF,TGTGCCAGCAGCCAACTGGCCACGGGCTACACCTTC
TRBJ1-2,TRBV4-2,-,-,15,CASSQDYGGLYGYTF,TGTGCCAGCAGCCAAGACTATGGGGGCCTCTATGGCTACACCTTC
TRBJ2-5,TRBV7-2,-,-,14,CATPVRGAPETQYF,TGTGCCACCCCAGTCCGGGGGGCTCCCGAGACCCAGTACTTC
TRBJ2-1,TRBV20-1,-,-,11,CSASVPQEQFF,TGCAGTGCTAGTGTCCCTCAGGAGCAGTTCTTC
TRBJ1-1,TRBV13,TRBD1,-,16,CASSSGQGAINTEAFF,TGTGCCAGCAGCTCAGGACAGGGGGCGATCAACACTGAAGCTTTCTTT
TRBJ2-3,TRBV6-2/TRBV6-3,TRBD2,-,15,CASSQPSGGANTQYF,TGTGCCAGCAGTCAGCCTAGCGGGGGGGCGAATACGCAGTATTTT
TRBJ2-2,TRBV7-3,-,-,15,CASSLTTLNTGELFF,TGTGCCAGCAGCTTAACCACATTGAACACCGGGGAGCTGTTTTTT
TRBJ2-1,TRBV4-2,-,-,16,CASSQVQLGSYNEQFF,TGTGCCAGCAGCCAAGTACAACTAGGGTCCTACAATGAGCAGTTCTTC
TRBJ2-2,TRBV5-6,-,-,13,CASSFQITGELFF,TGTGCCAGCAGCTTCCAAATCACCGGGGAGCTGTTTTTT
TRBJ1-2,TRBV12-3/TRBV12-4,-,-,13,CASSFGGARGYTF,TGTGCCAGCAGTTTTGGGGGGGCTCGTGGCTACACCTTC
TRBJ2-5,TRBV19,TRBD2,-,12,CAGRGEQETQYF,TGTGCGGGGCGGGGGGAACAAGAGACCCAGTACTTC
TRBJ1-2,TRBV15,-,-,14,CATSSAIEDYGYTF,TGTGCCACCAGCAGTGCAATTGAGGACTATGGCTACACCTTC